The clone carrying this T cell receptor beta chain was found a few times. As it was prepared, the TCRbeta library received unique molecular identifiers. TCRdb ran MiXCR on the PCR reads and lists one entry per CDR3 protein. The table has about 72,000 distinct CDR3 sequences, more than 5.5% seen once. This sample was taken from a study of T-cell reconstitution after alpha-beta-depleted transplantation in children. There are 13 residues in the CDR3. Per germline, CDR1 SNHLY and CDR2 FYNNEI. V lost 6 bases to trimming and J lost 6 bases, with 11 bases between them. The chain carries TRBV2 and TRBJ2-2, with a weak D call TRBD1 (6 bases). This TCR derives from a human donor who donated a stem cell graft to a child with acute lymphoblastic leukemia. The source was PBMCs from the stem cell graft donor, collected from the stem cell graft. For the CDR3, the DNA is TGTGCCAGCAGCCTCCAGGGGCCCGGGGAGCTGTTTTTT. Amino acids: CASSLQGPGELFF. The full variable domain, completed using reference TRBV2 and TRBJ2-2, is EPEVTQTPSHQVTQMGQEVILRCVPISNHLYFYWYRQILGQKVEFLVSFYNNEISEKSEIFDDQFSVERPDGSNFTLKIRSTKLEDSAMYFCASSLQGPGELFFGEGSRLTVL.